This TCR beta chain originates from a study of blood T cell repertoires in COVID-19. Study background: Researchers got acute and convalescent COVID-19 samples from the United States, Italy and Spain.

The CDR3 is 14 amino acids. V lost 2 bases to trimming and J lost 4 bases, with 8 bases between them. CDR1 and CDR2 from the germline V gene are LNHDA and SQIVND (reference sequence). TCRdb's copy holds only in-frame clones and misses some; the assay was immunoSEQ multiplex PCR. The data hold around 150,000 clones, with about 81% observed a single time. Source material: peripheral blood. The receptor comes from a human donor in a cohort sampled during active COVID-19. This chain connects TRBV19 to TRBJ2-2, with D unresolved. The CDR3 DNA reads TGTGCCAGTAGTATAACCCACAGCACCGGGGAGCTGTTTTTT. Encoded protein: CASSITHSTGELFF.